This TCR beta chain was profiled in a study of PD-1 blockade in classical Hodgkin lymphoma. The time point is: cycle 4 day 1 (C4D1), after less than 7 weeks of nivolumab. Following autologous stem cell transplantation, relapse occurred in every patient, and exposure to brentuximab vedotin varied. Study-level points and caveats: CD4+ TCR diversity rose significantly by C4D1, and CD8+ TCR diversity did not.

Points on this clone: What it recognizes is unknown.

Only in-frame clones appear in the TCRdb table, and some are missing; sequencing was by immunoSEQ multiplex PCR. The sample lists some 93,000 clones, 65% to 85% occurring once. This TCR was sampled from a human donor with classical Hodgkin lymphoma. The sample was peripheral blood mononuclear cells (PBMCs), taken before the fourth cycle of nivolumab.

In DNA form, the CDR3 reads TGTGCCAGCAGCTTGGTGGATTATAGCAATCAGCCCCAGCATTTT. This codes for CASSLVDYSNQPQHF. The J gene is TRBJ1-5, the V gene TRBV5-5, with D uncertain. The V and J ends lost 0 bases and 0 bases respectively, with 7 bases between them. The CDR3 contains 15 residues. Germline CDR1 reads SGHKS; CDR2 reads YYEKEE (reference sequence). Combining the CDR3 with reference TRBV5-5 and TRBJ1-5 gives the whole variable domain DAGVTQSPTHLIKTRGQQVTLRCSPISGHKSVSWYQQVLGQGPQFIFQYYEKEERGRGNFPDRFSARQFPNYSSELNVNALLLGDSALYLCASSLVDYSNQPQHFGDGTRLSIL.